Sequencing of this TCR beta chain was carried out in a study of cytomegalovirus exposure and HLA in healthy donors. Germline loops: CDR1 SGDLS, CDR2 YYNGEE. This CDR3 contains 13 residues. V shed 1 base and J shed 2 bases, with 7 bases lying between them. Vbeta (60) and Jbeta (13) primers were used in the PCR. This table comes from immunoSEQ multiplex PCR, and its TCRdb copy is limited to in-frame clones, with some not included. Of roughly 100,000 clones listed, 79% are singletons. The sequenced material came from PBMCs. The chain couples TRBV9 to TRBJ2-7; D ambiguous. This TCR was sampled from a man over 45 in good health and CMV-seropositive. The CDR3 protein is CASSVIRTYEQYF. The CDR3 DNA follows: TGTGCCAGCAGCGTAATCAGGACCTACGAGCAGTACTTC.